This T cell receptor (beta chain) appears in the sequencing data of a study of shared clonotypes between healthy human individuals. Here immunoSEQ multiplex PCR was the method, and the copy in TCRdb shows in-frame clones only, minus some. The sample consists of about 510,000 clones, 90% to 97% of them appearing once. Germline CDR1 SNHLY, CDR2 FYNNEI. CDR3 size: 14 residues. The sequencing input was naive CD4+ T cells sorted from blood. Subset here: CD45RA+ positively selected. J is TRBJ2-5 and V is TRBV2, with 7 bases fitting TRBD2. The J call may be wrong; the DNA end is better matched by TRBJ2-7. The TCR comes from a woman younger than 45 in good health. The CDR3 loop is CASKRDSGGYEQYF. CDR3 DNA sequence: TGTGCCAGCAAGAGGGACTCGGGGGGCTACGAGCAGTACTTC.